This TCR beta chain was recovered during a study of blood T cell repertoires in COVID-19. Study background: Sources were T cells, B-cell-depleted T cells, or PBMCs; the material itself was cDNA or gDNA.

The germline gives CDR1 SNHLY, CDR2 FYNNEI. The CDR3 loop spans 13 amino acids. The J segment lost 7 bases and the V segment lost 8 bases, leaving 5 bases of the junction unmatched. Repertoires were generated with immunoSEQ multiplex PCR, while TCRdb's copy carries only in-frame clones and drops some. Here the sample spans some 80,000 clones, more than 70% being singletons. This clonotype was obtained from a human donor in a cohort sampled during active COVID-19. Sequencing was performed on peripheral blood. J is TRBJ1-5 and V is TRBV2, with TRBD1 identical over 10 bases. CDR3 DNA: TGTGCCAGCGGCCGGGACAGGGGCCAGCCCCAGCATTTT. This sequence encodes CASGRDRGQPQHF.